The 19 T cell receptor beta chains below come from one sample, sequenced in a study of cytomegalovirus exposure and HLA in healthy donors. The primer mix had 60 Vbeta and 13 Jbeta primers. TCRdb keeps only in-frame clones here, not all; method: immunoSEQ multiplex PCR. The sample shows fewer than 110,000 clones, about four fifths of them seen only once. The sample taken for sequencing was PBMCs. The receptors originated from a woman aged 40 to 55 in good health and CMV-seronegative.

The chain combines TRBV25-1 with TRBJ2-5; the match to TRBD2 covers 7 bases. J lost 2 bases, V lost 2 bases, and 11 bases had no gene match. CDR3 length: 17 residues. CDR1 and CDR2 (germline): MGHDK, SYGVNS. The CDR3 spells CASSEGSPGGGQETQYF. The CDR3, as DNA: TGTGCCAGCAGTGAAGGCTCCCCGGGCGGGGGTCAAGAGACCCAGTACTTC.

This clone was seen a few times. The J gene is TRBJ2-2, the V gene TRBV7-9, with D possibly matching TRBD1 (6 bases). The CDR3 is 14 residues long. Trimming took off 5 bases at V and 6 bases at J, with 13 bases between the two ends. In germline, CDR1 is SEHNR, CDR2 FQNEAQ (reference sequence). CDR3 DNA sequence: TGTGCCAGCAGCCTCAGTTCAGGGGCCGGGGAGCTGTTTTTT. Encoded protein: CASSLSSGAGELFF.

This clone was recorded a few times. The chain carries TRBV27 and TRBJ1-5; 7 bases fit TRBD1. The ends lost 3 bases at V and 4 bases at J; junction bases unmatched: 3. Germline-derived CDR1 and CDR2 are MNHEY and SMNVEV (reference sequence). This CDR3 spans 14 amino acids. For the CDR3, the DNA is TGTGCCAGCAGTTTCCGACAGGGTAATCAGCCCCAGCATTTT. It encodes CASSFRQGNQPQHF.

This clone was observed a handful of times. The chain joins TRBV15 to TRBJ2-7; D possibly corresponds to TRBD1 (5 bases). The length of the CDR3 is 13 residues. Trimming pared 0 bases from V and 9 bases from J, leaving 12 bases between. Germline CDR1 is LNHNV and CDR2 is YYDKDF (reference sequence). The CDR3 region is CATSRDRQGRQYF. As DNA, the CDR3 is TGTGCCACCAGCAGAGATAGGCAGGGTAGGCAGTACTTC.

This clone has more than one count but fewer than ten. The chain carries TRBV10-3 and TRBJ1-5; a weak D match, TRBD1 (6 bases). This CDR3 spans 16 amino acids. Trimming cost V 0 bases and J 6 bases, with 15 bases left between them. Per the germline V gene, CDR1 is ENHRY and CDR2 is SYGVKD. Here the CDR3 reads CAISESGTPRGQPQHF. The DNA for the CDR3 is TGTGCCATCAGTGAGTCCGGGACACCTCGGGGTCAGCCCCAGCATTTT.

J is TRBJ2-5 and V is TRBV2; TRBD1 matches at 9 bases. Germline trimming cut 6 bases from V and 4 bases from J; bases unmatched to any gene: 6. The germline V gene encodes CDR1 SNHLY and CDR2 FYNNEI. The CDR3 length is 14 residues. The CDR3 DNA sequence: TGTGCCAGCAGCGCACAGGGGGCAGGAGAGACCCAGTACTTC. Residues: CASSAQGAGETQYF.

A few counts support this clone. V usage is TRBV5-1 and J usage is TRBJ2-3; a weak D match, TRBD2 (7 bases). V was pared by 1 base and J by 5 bases, with 14 bases between. The CDR3 is 15 residues long. The germline gives CDR1 SGHRS, CDR2 YFSETQ. Written as DNA, the CDR3 is TGCGCCAGCAGCTTGTCAGGGAGGGGGGGAGATACGCAGTATTTT. Its protein is CASSLSGRGGDTQYF. The full variable domain, completed using reference TRBV5-1 and TRBJ2-3, is KAGVTQTPRYLIKTRGQQVTLSCSPISGHRSVSWYQQTPGQGLQFLFEYFSETQRNKGNFPGRFSGRQFSNSRSEMNVSTLELGDSALYLCASSLSGRGGDTQYFGPGTRLTVL.

V and J are TRBV18 and TRBJ2-5; D remains unclear. The tail of the sequence fits TRBJ2-7 better, so the J call may be wrong. Looked up from germline, CDR1 is KGHSH and CDR2 is LQKENI. The CDR3 loop spans 14 amino acids. CDR3 in amino acids: CASSPMVESYEQYF. DNA for the CDR3: TGTGCCAGCTCACCAATGGTTGAGAGCTACGAGCAGTACTTC.

This clone was seen a few times. This chain connects TRBV19 to TRBJ1-5; 8 bases are a match to TRBD1. This CDR3 has 15 amino acids. Germline V gene sequence: CDR1 LNHDA, CDR2 SQIVND (reference sequence). The ends lost 4 bases at V and 7 bases at J; junction bases unmatched: 9. As DNA, the CDR3 is TGTGCCAGTAGTAATCCAGGGGGCAGAGGGCAGCCCCAGCATTTT. This gives the protein CASSNPGGRGQPQHF.

The gene calls are TRBV5-1 and TRBJ1-2, with unresolved D. V lost 4 bases, J lost 4 bases, and 14 bases lay in between. The CDR3 is made up of 14 amino acids. In germline, CDR1 is SGHRS, CDR2 YFSETQ. The CDR3 DNA is TGCGCCAGCAGCCCCTCGGACGCGGGCTATGGCTACACCTTC. This sequence encodes CASSPSDAGYGYTF. The complete variable domain, with remaining parts taken from reference TRBV5-1 and TRBJ1-2, reads KAGVTQTPRYLIKTRGQQVTLSCSPISGHRSVSWYQQTPGQGLQFLFEYFSETQRNKGNFPGRFSGRQFSNSRSEMNVSTLELGDSALYLCASSPSDAGYGYTFGSGTRLTVV.

This chain connects TRBV6-1 to TRBJ2-7, with D possibly TRBD2 on 5 matching bases. The CDR3 is 12 residues long. Trimming removed 9 bases from V and 6 bases from J, with 15 bases in between. CDR1 is MNHNS, CDR2 SASEGT, per germline. CDR3 DNA: TGTGCCAGGGGGAGTCCCAGCGGCGAGCAGTACTTC. As protein: CARGSPSGEQYF.

This clone came up a few times. The gene calls are TRBV10-3 and TRBJ1-4; D is unclear. V lost 3 bases and J 6 bases, leaving 14 bases between the germline ends. Germline assignment: CDR1 ENHRY and CDR2 SYGVKD. The CDR3 consists of 15 residues. DNA for the CDR3: TGTGCCATCAGTGAAGCGGGAGGGATCGATGAAAAACTGTTTTTT. This codes for CAISEAGGIDEKLFF.

This clone has just a few counts. V and J are TRBV28 and TRBJ2-2; the match to TRBD1 covers 7 bases. The length of the CDR3 is 13 residues. CDR1 is MDHEN and CDR2 is SYDVKM in the germline V gene. The trim removed 6 bases at V and 13 bases at J, leaving 11 bases unmatched. CDR3 protein: CASSRTIRQGLFF. The CDR3 DNA reads as TGTGCCAGCAGCCGGACGATTAGACAGGGGCTGTTTTTT.

This chain links TRBV7-2 with TRBJ1-2; the match to TRBD1 covers 7 bases. CDR1 SGHTA and CDR2 FQGNSA come from the germline V gene. V was pared by 5 bases and J by 8 bases, with 8 bases of the junction left unmatched. The CDR3 runs to 13 residues. The CDR3 loop reads CASSADRVGGYTF. CDR3 coding DNA: TGTGCCAGCAGCGCAGACAGGGTAGGAGGCTACACCTTC.

This clone showed up just once. The chain links TRBV2 to TRBJ2-1, with TRBD1 identical over 8 bases. The CDR3 is made up of 14 amino acids. CDR1 and CDR2 (germline): SNHLY, FYNNEI. The V gene end was trimmed by 6 bases and the J gene end by 3 bases; junction bases not matched to a gene: 4. The CDR3 DNA follows: TGTGCCAGCAGGACAGGGGAGTACTACAATGAGCAGTTCTTC. Protein: CASRTGEYYNEQFF.

V and J are TRBV4-2 and TRBJ1-6; D unclear. Germline V gene lookup returns CDR1 LGHNA and CDR2 YNFKEQ. This CDR3 is built from 15 residues. Trimming took off 0 bases at V and 3 bases at J, with 6 bases between the two ends. The CDR3 nucleotides read TGTGCCAGCAGCCAAGATCAGATCTATAATTCACCCCTCCACTTT. Translated: CASSQDQIYNSPLHF.

V gene TRBV25-1 combines with J gene TRBJ2-5; a possible D gene is TRBD1 (6 bases). The CDR3 covers 14 residues. CDR1 is MGHDK, CDR2 SYGVNS, per germline. Trimming removed 4 bases at V and 5 bases at J, with 14 bases between. In DNA, the CDR3 is TGTGCCAGCAGTGCAGGGGCCCAGGGGGAGACCCAGTACTTC. This codes for CASSAGAQGETQYF.

The chain couples TRBV6-5 to TRBJ2-3, with 9 bases aligning to TRBD1. This CDR3 comprises 14 residues. V was clipped by 2 bases and J by 6 bases; unmatched bases: 3. Looked up from germline, CDR1 is MNHEY and CDR2 is SVGAGI. Written as DNA, the CDR3 is TGTGCCAGCAGTTACCGGACAGGGGTCGATACGCAGTATTTT. Translation gives CASSYRTGVDTQYF.

The rearrangement uses TRBV11-3 and TRBJ2-2, with TRBD2 identical over 10 bases. Losses at the gene ends were 5 bases for V and 4 bases for J; bases not matched to a gene: 7. From germline, CDR1 is SGHNT and CDR2 YENEEA. The CDR3 has 16 amino acids. The chain's CDR3 is CASSQFSGGPTGELFF. The DNA of the CDR3 is TGTGCCAGCAGCCAATTTAGCGGGGGGCCCACCGGGGAGCTGTTTTTT.